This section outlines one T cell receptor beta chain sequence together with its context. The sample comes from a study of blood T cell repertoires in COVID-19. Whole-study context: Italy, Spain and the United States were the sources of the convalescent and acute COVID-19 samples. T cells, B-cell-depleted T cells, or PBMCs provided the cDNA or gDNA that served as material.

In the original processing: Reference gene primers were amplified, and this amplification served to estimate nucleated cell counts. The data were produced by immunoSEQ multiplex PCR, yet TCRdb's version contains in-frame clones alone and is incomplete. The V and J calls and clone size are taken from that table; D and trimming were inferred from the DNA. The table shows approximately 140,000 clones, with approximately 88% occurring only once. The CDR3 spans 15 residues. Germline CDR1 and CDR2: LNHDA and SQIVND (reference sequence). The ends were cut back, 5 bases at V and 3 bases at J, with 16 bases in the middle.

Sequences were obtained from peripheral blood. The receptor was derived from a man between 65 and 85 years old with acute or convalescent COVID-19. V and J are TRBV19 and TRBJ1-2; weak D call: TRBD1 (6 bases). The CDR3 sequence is CASSSSAGGDYGYTF. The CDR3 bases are TGTGCCAGTAGTTCGTCAGCGGGGGGCGACTATGGCTACACCTTC. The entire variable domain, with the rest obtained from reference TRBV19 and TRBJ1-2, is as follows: DGGITQSPKYLFRKEGQNVTLSCEQNLNHDAMYWYRQDPGQGLRLIYYSQIVNDFQKGDIAEGYSVSREKKESFPLTVTSAQKNPTAFYLCASSSSAGGDYGYTFGSGTRLTVV.